This T cell receptor (beta chain) is from a study of blood T cell repertoires in COVID-19. Study-wide background: COVID-19 samples collected from the United States, Italy and Spain covered acute and convalescent phases. PBMCs, B-cell-depleted T cells, or T cells were the source of the cDNA or gDNA that made up the material.

Authors' methods: Estimated nucleated cell counts came from reference gene primer amplification. Assay: immunoSEQ multiplex PCR; the TCRdb copy retains only in-frame clones and omits some. That table gives V, J and clone size, and the DNA gave D and trimming. The sample holds 130,000 or so clones, approximately 80% seen once. Per germline, CDR1 LNHDA and CDR2 SQIVND (reference sequence). The CDR3 is made up of 16 amino acids. Trimming removed 5 bases from V and 1 base from J; junction bases left unmatched: 6. This chain links TRBV19 with TRBJ2-1, with 9 bases fitting TRBD1. The sequenced sample was peripheral blood. The TCR comes from a woman aged 60 to 75 with acute or convalescent COVID-19. This chain's CDR3 is CASSAPGQGSYNEQFF. CDR3 coding DNA: TGTGCCAGTAGTGCCCCGGGACAGGGATCCTACAATGAGCAGTTCTTC.